Each of the 18 T cell receptor beta chains below was sequenced from the same sample in a study of T-cell reconstitution after alpha-beta-depleted transplantation in children. For TCRbeta, the library was prepared with unique molecular identifiers. TCRdb analysed the PCR reads with MiXCR anew, one entry per CDR3 protein. The sample shows about 610,000 distinct CDR3 sequences, over 9.5% of them seen only once. Sequences were derived from PBMCs from the stem cell graft donor, sampled from the stem cell graft. The receptors come from a human donor who donated a stem cell graft to a child with acute myeloid leukemia.

The chain carries TRBV29-1 and TRBJ2-1; D gene unclear. The V and J ends lost 8 bases and 0 bases respectively, with 17 bases between them. This CDR3 spans 15 amino acids. Germline assignment: CDR1 SQVTM and CDR2 ANQGSEA. CDR3 residues: CSHSPLGSSYNEQFF. In nucleotides, the CDR3 is TGCAGCCATTCCCCTTTAGGAAGCTCCTACAATGAGCAGTTCTTC.

The sample holds a few counts of this clonotype. The chain combines TRBV20-1 with TRBJ2-1; D gene uncertain. The CDR3 runs to 15 residues. V was clipped by 3 bases and J by 0 bases, with 12 bases between them. Germline CDR1 and CDR2: DFQATT and SNEGSKA (reference sequence). CDR3 bases: TGCAGTGCTAGCGTCACGGGCCGCTCCTACAATGAGCAGTTCTTC. Residues: CSASVTGRSYNEQFF.

Only a few counts were recorded for this clonotype. The chain couples TRBV6-1 to TRBJ2-7; TRBD2 aligns across 9 bases. Unmatched junction bases numbered 3, after V lost 5 bases and J lost 1 base. This CDR3 has 14 amino acids. Germline CDR1 is MNHNS and CDR2 is SASEGT. The chain's CDR3 is CASSRTSASYEQYF. CDR3 DNA: TGTGCCAGCAGTCGGACTAGCGCGTCCTACGAGCAGTACTTC.

This clonotype was seen a few times. The chain joins TRBV5-1 to TRBJ2-4, with D hard to call. V lost 4 bases, J lost 1 base, and 9 bases lay in between. From germline, CDR1 is SGHRS and CDR2 YFSETQ. The CDR3 consists of 14 residues. CDR3 nucleotide sequence: TGCGCCAGCAGCGACGGGTCGGCCAAAAACATTCAGTACTTC. It yields the protein CASSDGSAKNIQYF.

The CDR3 loop is CASSPHLGTDTQYF. CDR3 in DNA: TGTGCCAGCAGCCCTCATTTGGGCACAGATACGCAGTATTTT. The V call is TRBV9, the J call TRBJ2-3; no firm D call. From germline, CDR1 is SGDLS and CDR2 YYNGEE. V shed 4 bases and J shed 1 base, with 10 bases lying between them. This CDR3 has 14 residues. Filled out from reference TRBV9 and TRBJ2-3, the complete variable domain reads DSGVTQTPKHLITATGQRVTLRCSPRSGDLSVYWYQQSLDQGLQFLIQYYNGEERAKGNILERFSAQQFPDLHSELNLSSLELGDSALYFCASSPHLGTDTQYFGPGTRLTVL.

This clonotype has more than one count but fewer than ten. This chain joins TRBV29-1 and TRBJ2-1; the match to TRBD2 covers 7 bases. Germline CDR1 is SQVTM and CDR2 is ANQGSEA. The CDR3 covers 13 residues. V shed 3 bases and J 7 bases; nucleotides not matched to a gene: 6. Here the CDR3 DNA reads TGCAGCGTTGAGCCGGGAGGTTTGAATGAGCAGTTCTTC. This encodes CSVEPGGLNEQFF.

This rearrangement joins TRBV11-2 to TRBJ2-6; D is ambiguous. V lost 2 bases and J 2 bases, leaving 7 bases between the germline ends. Germline CDR1 reads SGHAT; CDR2 reads FQNNGV. The CDR3 consists of 15 residues. CDR3 residues: CASSLSGPGANVLTF. The DNA for the CDR3 is TGTGCCAGCAGCTTATCTGGTCCTGGGGCCAACGTCCTGACTTTC. Full variable domain (outside the CDR3, taken from reference TRBV11-2 and TRBJ2-6): EAGVAQSPRYKIIEKRQSVAFWCNPISGHATLYWYQQILGQGPKLLIQFQNNGVVDDSQLPKDRFSAERLKGVDSTLKIQPAKLEDSAVYLCASSLSGPGANVLTFGAGSRLTVL.

V and J are TRBV29-1 and TRBJ1-1, with D perhaps matching TRBD1 (6 bases). The germline gives CDR1 SQVTM, CDR2 ANQGSEA. The V gene lost 7 bases and the J gene lost 2 bases, with 14 bases spanning the gap. This CDR3 comprises 13 residues. Here the CDR3 reads CSARMGANTEAFF. The CDR3 DNA follows: TGCAGCGCTCGTATGGGGGCCAACACTGAAGCTTTCTTT.

The sample holds a few counts of this clonotype. The chain recombines TRBV2 with TRBJ2-5; TRBD2 might be the D (6 bases). The CDR3 has 14 residues. Germline V lookup: CDR1 SNHLY, CDR2 FYNNEI. Trimming left V 1 base short and J 2 bases short, with 8 bases between. The CDR3 bases are TGTGCCAGCAGTGAAGGGGACTTACAAGAGACCCAGTACTTC. It is translated as CASSEGDLQETQYF.

The chain combines TRBV25-1 with TRBJ2-1; 8 bases agree with TRBD1. There are 14 residues in the CDR3. J gave up 7 bases and V 2 bases, and 4 bases lay outside the gene matches. CDR1 and CDR2 from the germline V gene are MGHDK and SYGVNS. CDR3 sequence reads: CASSEQGARNEQFF. The CDR3 DNA reads as TGTGCCAGCAGTGAACAGGGGGCGCGGAATGAGCAGTTCTTC.

The chain recombines TRBV29-1 with TRBJ2-3; D gene uncertain. The CDR3 covers 13 residues. Germline assignment: CDR1 SQVTM and CDR2 ANQGSEA. Trimming took 7 bases from V and 6 from J, leaving 17 bases between them. CDR3 nucleotides: TGCAGCGGCCCCTTGGGCCCCTCGGATACGCAGTATTTT. Translation: CSGPLGPSDTQYF.

Ten or more counts support this clonotype. This sequence joins TRBV27 and TRBJ2-2; 8 bases fit TRBD2. The ends lost 1 base at V and 8 bases at J; junction bases unmatched: 9. This CDR3 is 16 amino acids long. The germline V gene has CDR1 MNHEY and CDR2 SMNVEV (reference sequence). CDR3 region: CASSLLRGARGGELFF. For the CDR3, the DNA is TGTGCCAGCAGTTTATTGCGGGGGGCGAGGGGTGGGGAGCTGTTTTTT.

This clonotype was seen ten or more times. The chain couples TRBV12-3 or TRBV12-4 to TRBJ1-2; 7 bases agree with TRBD1. Losses at the gene ends were 3 bases for V and 3 bases for J; bases not matched to a gene: 1. The CDR3 runs 13 residues. The CDR3 region is CASSFDRDYGYTF. The CDR3, as DNA: TGTGCCAGCAGTTTTGACAGGGACTATGGCTACACCTTC.

The chain recombines TRBV27 with TRBJ2-7; D ambiguous. Germline loops: CDR1 MNHEY, CDR2 SMNVEV (reference sequence). This CDR3 has 14 amino acids. V was cut by 2 bases and J by 3 bases, with 11 bases left in between. In nucleotides, the CDR3 is TGTGCCAGCAGTTTAAAGGGAAGGGTCTACGAGCAGTACTTC. Its translation: CASSLKGRVYEQYF.

This clonotype was detected ten times or more. The V call is TRBV7-8, the J call TRBJ2-1; 8 bases line up with TRBD2. Looked up from germline, CDR1 is SGHVS and CDR2 is FQNEAQ. This CDR3 comprises 17 residues. Germline trimming cut 1 base from V and 3 bases from J; bases unmatched to any gene: 8. The CDR3 reads CASSLGGTSGDYNEQFF. The CDR3 region has the DNA TGTGCCAGCAGCTTAGGGGGTACTAGCGGAGACTACAATGAGCAGTTCTTC.

The J gene is TRBJ1-5, the V gene TRBV7-9; D is uncertain. There are 12 residues in the CDR3. With 7 bases removed from V and 9 bases from J, the gap between germline ends came to 13 bases. Germline V gene sequence: CDR1 SEHNR, CDR2 FQNEAQ (reference sequence). Here the CDR3 reads CASTAGTGPQHF. DNA of the CDR3: TGTGCCAGCACCGCGGGAACCGGGCCCCAGCATTTT.

Written as DNA, the CDR3 is TGTGCCAGCAGCTTAAAGGGGGCTTCGAACACCGGGGAGCTGTTTTTT. Translated: CASSLKGASNTGELFF. The gene calls are TRBV7-9 and TRBJ2-2, with 7 nucleotides matching TRBD1. V was pared by 2 bases and J by 0 bases, with 3 bases of the junction left unmatched. CDR1 SEHNR and CDR2 FQNEAQ come from the germline V gene (reference sequence). The CDR3 has 16 amino acids.

This chain links TRBV28 with TRBJ2-3; 14 bases align to TRBD2. CDR1 is MDHEN and CDR2 is SYDVKM in the germline V gene. This CDR3 spans 19 amino acids. Unmatched junction bases numbered 16, after V lost 8 bases and J lost 3 bases. For the CDR3, the DNA is TGTGCCAGCTGCTACTCAGGACTAGCGGGAGGAGGAGGGACAGATACGCAGTATTTT. It specifies CASCYSGLAGGGGTDTQYF.